The 30 T cell receptor beta chains presented below share a single source sample, sequenced in a study of siplizumab effects on memory and regulatory T cells (dated by TCRdb to the late 2010s). Receptors were amplified or captured by the immunoSEQ multiplex PCR assay. TCRdb mirrors the immuneACCESS table, restricted to in-frame sequences. Some clones are absent from its copies; in checked studies, under half trace to an unresolved V gene, and the reason for the others is unknown. The sample contains 90,000 to 130,000 clones, 80% to 95% of them found a single time. The ten largest clonotypes hold 1% to 1.5% of the sample. The specimen was CD4+ T cells sorted from blood. All receptors come from a human donor in good health.

This clone was seen once. This chain joins TRBV7-7 and TRBJ2-5; D is perhaps TRBD2 (7 bases). V lost 5 bases, J lost 5 bases, and 15 bases lay in between. Per the germline V gene, CDR1 is SSHAT and CDR2 is FNYEAQ (reference sequence). The CDR3 contains 14 residues. The DNA of the CDR3 is TGTGCCAGCAGCCCGGCGGGGGCGGGGGAGACCCAGTACTTC. Translation gives CASSPAGAGETQYF.

The CDR3 coding sequence is TGTGCCAGCTCACCCCCCCGGGACAGGGGGGAGACCCAGTACTTC. Its translation: CASSPPRDRGETQYF. This chain joins TRBV18 and TRBJ2-5; 11 bases line up with TRBD1. The germline V gene encodes CDR1 KGHSH and CDR2 LQKENI. The junction had 5 bases not matched to a gene; V was cut back by 3 bases and J by 5 bases. The CDR3 is 15 residues long.

This clone was detected only once. The rearrangement links TRBV13 to TRBJ1-2, with TRBD1 matching 11 bases. This CDR3 has 16 residues. V dropped 5 bases and J dropped 3; count of bases not matched to a gene: 8. In germline, CDR1 is PRHDT, CDR2 FYEKMQ (reference sequence). This CDR3 is CASSPPPGQGDYGYTF. CDR3 coding DNA: TGTGCCAGCAGCCCCCCACCGGGACAGGGGGACTATGGCTACACCTTC.

Written as DNA, the CDR3 is TGTGCCAGCACCACGGACGGAAGAACCCCTAATGAAAAACTGTTTTTT. It specifies CASTTDGRTPNEKLFF. The chain carries TRBV7-9 and TRBJ1-4; no reliable D call. The V end was cut by 7 bases, the J end by 3 bases, with 18 bases between. The CDR3 has 16 amino acids. Per germline, CDR1 SEHNR and CDR2 FQNEAQ (reference sequence).

The rearrangement uses TRBV7-9 and TRBJ2-3, with 11 bases matching TRBD2. V lost 3 bases to trimming and J lost 1 base; unmatched junction nucleotides: 3. The germline gives CDR1 SEHNR, CDR2 FQNEAQ (reference sequence). The CDR3 has 16 residues. The CDR3 loop is CASSFTTSGGTDTQYF. The CDR3 nucleotides are TGTGCCAGCAGCTTTACGACTAGCGGGGGCACAGATACGCAGTATTTT. The entire variable domain, with the rest obtained from reference TRBV7-9 and TRBJ2-3, is as follows: DTGVSQNPRHKITKRGQNVTFRCDPISEHNRLYWYRQTLGQGPEFLTYFQNEAQLEKSRLLSDRFSAERPKGSFSTLEIQRTEQGDSAMYLCASSFTTSGGTDTQYFGPGTRLTVL.

V gene TRBV7-9 combines with J gene TRBJ2-1, with 8 bases identical to TRBD2. Germline trimming cut 1 base from V and 3 bases from J; bases unmatched to any gene: 2. The CDR3 runs to 15 residues. The V gene's germline CDR1 is SEHNR and CDR2 FQNEAQ (reference sequence). The CDR3 loop is CASSLGTSSYNEQFF. The CDR3 DNA sequence: TGTGCCAGCAGCTTAGGGACTAGCAGCTACAATGAGCAGTTCTTC.

The rearrangement joins TRBV4-1 to TRBJ1-1; TRBD1 is a possible D gene (6 bases). Trimming stripped 3 bases from V and 0 bases from J, with 11 bases between. This CDR3 has 15 amino acids. Germline CDR1 reads MGHRA; CDR2 reads YSYEKL. The CDR3 region has the DNA TGCGCCAGCAGCCAGGGAGGGGGGTTGAACACTGAAGCTTTCTTT. This sequence encodes CASSQGGGLNTEAFF.

The chain links TRBV7-9 to TRBJ1-6; D is unclear. This CDR3 has 14 residues. Trimming took 5 bases from V and 3 from J, leaving 8 bases between them. Germline V CDR1 and CDR2: SEHNR, FQNEAQ (reference sequence). CDR3 region: CASSGRLYNSPLHF. CDR3 nucleotide sequence: TGTGCCAGCAGCGGCAGGCTCTATAATTCACCCCTCCACTTT.

This rearrangement joins TRBV11-2 to TRBJ2-3; tentative D call: TRBD2 (7 bases). The germline V gene has CDR1 SGHAT and CDR2 FQNNGV. V lost 5 bases to trimming and J lost 6 bases, with 15 bases between them. The CDR3 consists of 14 residues. The CDR3 here is CASSHRGAGDTQYF. CDR3 DNA: TGTGCCAGCAGCCACCGGGGGGCGGGGGATACGCAGTATTTT.

This clone was seen once. The chain carries TRBV11-2 and TRBJ2-1; no reliable D call. V was trimmed by 0 bases and J by 9 bases, leaving 12 bases between them. In germline, CDR1 is SGHAT, CDR2 FQNNGV. The CDR3 contains 14 residues. The CDR3 bases are TGTGCCAGCAGCTTAGATTGGCAGCGTGGTGAGCAGTTCTTC. Translated, it gives CASSLDWQRGEQFF.

This clone appeared a single time. This rearrangement joins TRBV11-2 to TRBJ2-6, with D possibly matching TRBD1 (5 bases). Germline assignment: CDR1 SGHAT and CDR2 FQNNGV. Trimming removed 4 bases from V and 0 bases from J, with 10 bases in between. The CDR3 is 16 residues long. CDR3 amino acids: CASSSYRFSGANVLTF. The CDR3 DNA is TGTGCCAGCAGCTCCTACAGGTTCTCTGGGGCCAACGTCCTGACTTTC.

The chain couples TRBV5-4 to TRBJ2-7; TRBD1 aligns across 8 bases. Germline CDR1 SGHNT, CDR2 YYREEE (reference sequence). The length of the CDR3 is 15 residues. J lost 3 bases, V lost 6 bases, and 11 bases had no gene match. The CDR3 DNA is TGTGCCAGCACCCCCGGCGGACAGGGAGACTACGAGCAGTACTTC. Its translation: CASTPGGQGDYEQYF.

The chain employs TRBV4-1 and TRBJ1-5, with D hard to call. Trimming left V 3 bases short and J 7 bases short, with 10 bases between. CDR3 length: 13 amino acids. The germline CDR1 and CDR2 sequences are MGHRA and YSYEKL. CDR3 bases: TGCGCCAGCAGCCAGATGGGGATACAGCCCCAGCATTTT. Amino acid sequence: CASSQMGIQPQHF.

This rearrangement joins TRBV7-8 to TRBJ2-3; a possible D gene is TRBD1 (6 bases). Germline loops: CDR1 SGHVS, CDR2 FQNEAQ. The CDR3 contains 16 residues. V lost 5 bases and J lost 0, with 15 bases in between. The chain's CDR3 is CASSPRTEASTDTQYF. CDR3 bases: TGTGCCAGCAGCCCCCGGACAGAAGCTAGCACAGATACGCAGTATTTT.

The chain joins TRBV19 to TRBJ2-1; D call uncertain. The V end lost 7 bases, the J end lost 4 bases, and 14 bases lay between the germline ends. In germline, CDR1 is LNHDA, CDR2 SQIVND (reference sequence). CDR3 length: 14 amino acids. Here the CDR3 DNA reads TGTGCCAGTAAGTGGTCCTTCTCGTACAATGAGCAGTTCTTC. Residues: CASKWSFSYNEQFF.

This sequence joins TRBV6-5 and TRBJ1-2; TRBD1 aligns across 9 bases. The CDR3 is 15 residues long. V was clipped by 5 bases and J by 6 bases; unmatched bases: 10. Germline values: CDR1 MNHEY, CDR2 SVGAGI. The CDR3 coding sequence is TGTGCCAGCAGTACCGGACAGGGGTCGTTTGATGGCTACACCTTC. It encodes CASSTGQGSFDGYTF.

V gene TRBV7-6 combines with J gene TRBJ1-5; D is uncertain. Germline assignment: CDR1 SGHVS and CDR2 FNYEAQ. This CDR3 comprises 13 residues. Deletions cut 1 base from V and 4 bases from J, with 5 bases between. This chain's CDR3 is CASSLGENQPQHF. For the CDR3, the DNA is TGTGCCAGCAGCTTAGGGGAGAATCAGCCCCAGCATTTT. Full variable domain (missing parts from reference TRBV7-6 and TRBJ1-5): GAGVSQSPRYKVTKRGQDVALRCDPISGHVSLYWYRQALGQGPEFLTYFNYEAQQDKSGLPNDRFSAERPEGSISTLTIQRTEQRDSAMYRCASSLGENQPQHFGDGTRLSIL.

The rearrangement joins TRBV4-1 to TRBJ1-5; 7 bases line up with TRBD1. The CDR3 spans 16 residues. Germline assignment: CDR1 MGHRA and CDR2 YSYEKL. Trimming removed 1 base from V and 4 bases from J; junction bases left unmatched: 7. CDR3 nucleotide sequence: TGCGCCAGCAGCCAAGGGACAGGAGGCGGAAATCAGCCCCAGCATTTT. Its protein is CASSQGTGGGNQPQHF.

This chain joins TRBV27 and TRBJ2-7, with D tentatively TRBD1 (6 bases). The V end lost 6 bases, the J end lost 6 bases, and 15 bases lay between the germline ends. This CDR3 has 13 residues. Germline V CDR1 and CDR2: MNHEY, SMNVEV (reference sequence). CDR3 coding DNA: TGTGCCAGCAGAACACAGGGACGCGGCGAGCAGTACTTC. Its protein product is CASRTQGRGEQYF.

The rearrangement joins TRBV2 to TRBJ2-3; TRBD2 agrees at 8 bases. J lost 7 bases, V lost 9 bases, and 9 bases had no gene match. The CDR3 consists of 13 residues. CDR1 SNHLY and CDR2 FYNNEI come from the germline V gene. CDR3 amino acids: CASNPGGDNTQYF. The CDR3 nucleotides are TGTGCCAGTAACCCGGGGGGGGATAATACGCAGTATTTT.

J is TRBJ2-7 and V is TRBV29-1, with D maybe TRBD1 (6 bases). V was shortened by 6 bases and J by 6 bases, with 18 bases between the two germline ends. Germline loops: CDR1 SQVTM, CDR2 ANQGSEA. This CDR3 has 13 amino acids. As DNA, the CDR3 is TGCAGCGTCCTAACAGGGCCTGGAGGCGAGCAGTACTTC. Translation gives CSVLTGPGGEQYF.

V and J are TRBV7-8 and TRBJ1-6; unclear D gene. Trimming pared 0 bases from V and 9 bases from J, leaving 12 bases between. Germline V gene sequence: CDR1 SGHVS, CDR2 FQNEAQ. The CDR3 contains 15 residues. Written as DNA, the CDR3 is TGTGCCAGCAGCTTAGCACTGGGCGCAGGTTCACCCCTCCACTTT. It encodes CASSLALGAGSPLHF.

The rearrangement uses TRBV30 and TRBJ2-7; D possibly corresponds to TRBD1 (7 bases). This CDR3 contains 17 residues. Germline V gene data show CDR1 as GTSNPN and CDR2 as SVGIG (reference sequence). V lost 0 bases to trimming and J lost 4 bases, with 22 bases between them. CDR3 bases: TGTGCCTGGAGTGTACTATGGGCGGGACAGAACCCTTACGAGCAGTACTTC. Translation gives CAWSVLWAGQNPYEQYF. The full variable domain, completed using reference TRBV30 and TRBJ2-7, is SQTIHQWPATLVQPVGSPLSLECTVEGTSNPNLYWYRQAAGRGLQLLFYSVGIGQISSEVPQNLSASRPQDRQFILSSKKLLLSDSGFYLCAWSVLWAGQNPYEQYFGPGTRLTVT.

The V call is TRBV19, the J call TRBJ1-2, with D possibly TRBD1 on 5 matching bases. Germline CDR1 is LNHDA and CDR2 is SQIVND (reference sequence). The CDR3 has 13 residues. V lost 2 bases and J lost 6, with 10 bases in between. The CDR3 sequence is CASSIRGDDGYTF. The CDR3 DNA reads TGTGCCAGTAGTATACGAGGGGACGATGGCTACACCTTC. The variable domain in full, completed from reference TRBV19 and TRBJ1-2, reads DGGITQSPKYLFRKEGQNVTLSCEQNLNHDAMYWYRQDPGQGLRLIYYSQIVNDFQKGDIAEGYSVSREKKESFPLTVTSAQKNPTAFYLCASSIRGDDGYTFGSGTRLTVV.

The V gene is TRBV7-9, the J gene TRBJ1-2, with no clear D. This CDR3 is 10 amino acids long. CDR1 and CDR2 from the germline V gene are SEHNR and FQNEAQ (reference sequence). Trimming removed 5 bases at V and 6 bases at J, with 4 bases between. The CDR3: CASSLDGYTF. CDR3 sequence (DNA): TGTGCCAGCAGCCTCGATGGCTACACCTTC. Full variable domain (remainder filled in from reference TRBV7-9 and TRBJ1-2): DTGVSQNPRHKITKRGQNVTFRCDPISEHNRLYWYRQTLGQGPEFLTYFQNEAQLEKSRLLSDRFSAERPKGSFSTLEIQRTEQGDSAMYLCASSLDGYTFGSGTRLTVV.

This sequence joins TRBV27 and TRBJ2-7; 7 nucleotides agree with TRBD1. Germline V gene data show CDR1 as MNHEY and CDR2 as SMNVEV (reference sequence). The CDR3 has 12 residues. The J segment lost 6 bases and the V segment lost 9 bases, leaving 8 bases of the junction unmatched. For the CDR3, the DNA is TGTGCCAGTACGACAGGGCTCGGCGAGCAGTACTTC. Translated: CASTTGLGEQYF.

The chain is built from TRBV14 and TRBJ2-3, with a weak D call TRBD2 (5 bases). The ends were cut back, 2 bases at V and 15 bases at J, with 15 bases in the middle. Germline CDR1 reads SGHDN; CDR2 reads FVKESK. The CDR3 runs to 12 residues. CDR3 DNA: TGTGCCAGCAGCCAAAATCCTACTAGTTCCTATTTT. Translation gives CASSQNPTSSYF.

The V call is TRBV11-2, the J call TRBJ1-1; 10 bases fit TRBD1. The V gene end was trimmed by 1 base and the J gene end by 4 bases; junction bases not matched to a gene: 9. The CDR3 covers 17 residues. CDR1 is SGHAT and CDR2 is FQNNGV in the germline V gene. CDR3 loop: CASSLALFRTGGTEAFF. The CDR3 bases are TGTGCCAGCAGCTTAGCCCTGTTCAGGACAGGGGGCACTGAAGCTTTCTTT.

V gene TRBV19 combines with J gene TRBJ1-2; D not resolved. Germline lookup yields CDR1 LNHDA and CDR2 SQIVND (reference sequence). The ends were cut back, 3 bases at V and 0 bases at J, with 5 bases in the middle. There are 13 residues in the CDR3. CDR3: CASSIKANYGYTF. In nucleotides, the CDR3 is TGTGCCAGTAGTATCAAAGCTAACTATGGCTACACCTTC.

Regarding this clone: Other DNA sequences in the same sample also yield this CDR3. The chain couples TRBV6-5 to TRBJ2-7, with 7 bases aligning to TRBD2. In germline, CDR1 is MNHEY, CDR2 SVGAGI. This CDR3 spans 15 amino acids. Germline trimming cut 0 bases from V and 1 base from J; bases unmatched to any gene: 3. The CDR3 region is CASSYSGTTSYEQYF. Here the CDR3 DNA reads TGTGCCAGCAGTTACTCCGGGACTACTTCCTACGAGCAGTACTTC.